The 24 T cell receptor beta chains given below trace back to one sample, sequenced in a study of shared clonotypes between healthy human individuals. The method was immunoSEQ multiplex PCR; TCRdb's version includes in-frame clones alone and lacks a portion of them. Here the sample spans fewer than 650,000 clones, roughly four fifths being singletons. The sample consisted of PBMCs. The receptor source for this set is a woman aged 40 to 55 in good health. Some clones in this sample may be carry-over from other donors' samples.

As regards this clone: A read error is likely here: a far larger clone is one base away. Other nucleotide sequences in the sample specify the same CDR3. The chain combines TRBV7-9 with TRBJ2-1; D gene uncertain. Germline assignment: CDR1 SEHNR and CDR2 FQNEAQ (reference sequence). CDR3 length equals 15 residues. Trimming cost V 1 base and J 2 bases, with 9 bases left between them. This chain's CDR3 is CASSLVPEAYNEQFF. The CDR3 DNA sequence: TGTGCCAGCAGCTTAGTCCCAGAGGCCTACAATGAGCAGTTCTTC.

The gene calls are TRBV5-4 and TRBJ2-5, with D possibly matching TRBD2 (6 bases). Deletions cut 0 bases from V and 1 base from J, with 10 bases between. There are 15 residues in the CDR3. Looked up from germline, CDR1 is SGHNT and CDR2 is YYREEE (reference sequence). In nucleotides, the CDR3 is TGTGCCAGCAGCTTGGAGCGGGTCGCCCAAGAGACCCAGTACTTC. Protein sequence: CASSLERVAQETQYF.

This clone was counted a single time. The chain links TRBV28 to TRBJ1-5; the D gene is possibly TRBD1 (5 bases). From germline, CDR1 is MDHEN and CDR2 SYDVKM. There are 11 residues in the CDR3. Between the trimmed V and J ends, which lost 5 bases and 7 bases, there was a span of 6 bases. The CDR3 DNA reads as TGTGCCAGCAGTCAGGGACAGCCCCAGCATTTT. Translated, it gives CASSQGQPQHF.

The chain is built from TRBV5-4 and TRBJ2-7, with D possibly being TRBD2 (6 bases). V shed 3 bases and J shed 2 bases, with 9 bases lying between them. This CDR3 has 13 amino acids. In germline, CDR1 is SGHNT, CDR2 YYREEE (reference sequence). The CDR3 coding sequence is TGTGCCAGCAGCTGGGACTTCACCTACGAGCAGTACTTC. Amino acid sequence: CASSWDFTYEQYF.

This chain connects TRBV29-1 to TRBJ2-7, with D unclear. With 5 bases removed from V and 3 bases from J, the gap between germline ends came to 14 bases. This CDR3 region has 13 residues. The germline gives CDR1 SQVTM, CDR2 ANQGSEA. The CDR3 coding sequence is TGCAGCGTTTACTCCAGGCTCAGCTACGAGCAGTACTTC. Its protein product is CSVYSRLSYEQYF.

The chain's CDR3 is CASSLDYGLKYF. In DNA form, the CDR3 reads TGCGCCAGCAGCTTGGACTATGGACTGAAGTACTTC. The chain employs TRBV5-1 and TRBJ2-5; perhaps TRBD2 as D (5 bases). In germline, CDR1 is SGHRS, CDR2 YFSETQ. Between the trimmed V and J ends, which lost 0 bases and 12 bases, there was a span of 12 bases. The CDR3 is 12 amino acids.

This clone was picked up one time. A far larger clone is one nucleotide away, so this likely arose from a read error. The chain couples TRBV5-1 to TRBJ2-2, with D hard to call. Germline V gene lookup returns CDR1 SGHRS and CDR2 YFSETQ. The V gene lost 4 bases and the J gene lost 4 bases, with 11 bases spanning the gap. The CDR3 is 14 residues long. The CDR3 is CASSPSSPTGELFF. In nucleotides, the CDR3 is TGCGCCAGCAGCCCGAGCAGTCCCACCGGGGAGCTGTTTTTT.

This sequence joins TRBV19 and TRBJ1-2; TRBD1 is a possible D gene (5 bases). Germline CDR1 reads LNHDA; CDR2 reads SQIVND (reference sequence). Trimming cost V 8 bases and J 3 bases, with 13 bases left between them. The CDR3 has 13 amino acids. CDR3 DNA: TGTGCCAGTTGGGACCGGGACTACTATGGCTACACCTTC. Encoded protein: CASWDRDYYGYTF. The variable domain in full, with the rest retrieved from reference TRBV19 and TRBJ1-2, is DGGITQSPKYLFRKEGQNVTLSCEQNLNHDAMYWYRQDPGQGLRLIYYSQIVNDFQKGDIAEGYSVSREKKESFPLTVTSAQKNPTAFYLCASWDRDYYGYTFGSGTRLTVV.

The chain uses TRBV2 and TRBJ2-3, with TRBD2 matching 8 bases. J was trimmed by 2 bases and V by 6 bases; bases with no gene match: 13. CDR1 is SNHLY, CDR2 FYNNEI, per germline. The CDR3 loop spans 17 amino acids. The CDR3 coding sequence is TGTGCCAGCAGGGTTTCACGGGAGGGCCAAGACACAGATACGCAGTATTTT. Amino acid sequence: CASRVSREGQDTDTQYF.

The CDR3 spells CASSSIGLAGGRETQYF. DNA of the CDR3: TGTGCCAGCAGTTCCATCGGACTAGCGGGAGGTAGGGAGACCCAGTACTTC. V and J are TRBV28 and TRBJ2-5, with TRBD2 matching 14 bases. CDR1 and CDR2 (germline): MDHEN, SYDVKM. The CDR3 sequence is 17 residues long. The ends lost 4 bases at V and 5 bases at J; junction bases unmatched: 9.

The CDR3 loop is CASRGQTNEKLFF. In DNA, the CDR3 is TGTGCCAGCAGGGGACAGACTAATGAAAAACTGTTTTTT. J is TRBJ1-4 and V is TRBV2, with 7 bases fitting TRBD1. The ends lost 6 bases at V and 2 bases at J; junction bases unmatched: 0. CDR3 length equals 13 residues. Germline V CDR1 and CDR2: SNHLY, FYNNEI.

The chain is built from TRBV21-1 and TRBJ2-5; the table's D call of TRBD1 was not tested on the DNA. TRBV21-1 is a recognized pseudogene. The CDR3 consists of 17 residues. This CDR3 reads CASSPPSTGGRGETQYF. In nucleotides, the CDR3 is TGTGCCAGCAGCCCCCCGTCAACAGGGGGTAGAGGGGAGACCCAGTACTTC.

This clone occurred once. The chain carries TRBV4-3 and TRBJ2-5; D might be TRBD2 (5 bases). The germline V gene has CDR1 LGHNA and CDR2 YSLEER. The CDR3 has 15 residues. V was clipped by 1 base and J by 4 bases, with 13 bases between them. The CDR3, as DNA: TGCGCCAGCAGCCAAGGGACTCCCGGAGGAGAGACCCAGTACTTC. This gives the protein CASSQGTPGGETQYF.

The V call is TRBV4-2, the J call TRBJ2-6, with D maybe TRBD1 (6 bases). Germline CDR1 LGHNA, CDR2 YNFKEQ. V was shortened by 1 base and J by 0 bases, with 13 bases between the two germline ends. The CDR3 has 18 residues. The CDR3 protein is CASSQVMDRGSGANVLTF. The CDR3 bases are TGTGCCAGCAGCCAAGTTATGGACAGAGGCTCTGGGGCCAACGTCCTGACTTTC.

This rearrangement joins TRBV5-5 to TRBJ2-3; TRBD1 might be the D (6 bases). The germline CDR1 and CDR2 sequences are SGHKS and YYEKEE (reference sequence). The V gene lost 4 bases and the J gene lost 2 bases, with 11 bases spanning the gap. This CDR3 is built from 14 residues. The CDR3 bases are TGTGCCAGCAGCCTGGACAGAAACACAGATACGCAGTATTTT. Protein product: CASSLDRNTDTQYF.

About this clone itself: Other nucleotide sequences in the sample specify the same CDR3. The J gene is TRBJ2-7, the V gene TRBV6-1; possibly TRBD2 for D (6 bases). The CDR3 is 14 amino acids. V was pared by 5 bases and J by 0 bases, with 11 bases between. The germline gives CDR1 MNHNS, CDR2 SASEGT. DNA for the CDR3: TGTGCCAGCAGTTTAGCGGAAATCTCCTACGAGCAGTACTTC. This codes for CASSLAEISYEQYF.

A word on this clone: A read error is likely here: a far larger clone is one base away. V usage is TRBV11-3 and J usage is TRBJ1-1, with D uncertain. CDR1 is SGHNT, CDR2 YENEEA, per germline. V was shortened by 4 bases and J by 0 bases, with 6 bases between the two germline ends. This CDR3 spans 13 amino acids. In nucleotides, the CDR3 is TGTGCCAGCAGCTCTGACATGAACACTGAAGCTTTCTTT. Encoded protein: CASSSDMNTEAFF.

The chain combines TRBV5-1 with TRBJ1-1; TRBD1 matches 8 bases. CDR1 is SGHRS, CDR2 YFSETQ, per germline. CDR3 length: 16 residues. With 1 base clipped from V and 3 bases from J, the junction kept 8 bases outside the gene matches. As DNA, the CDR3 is TGCGCCAGCAGCTTGACGCCAGGGGGCGTCGACACTGAAGCTTTCTTT. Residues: CASSLTPGGVDTEAFF.

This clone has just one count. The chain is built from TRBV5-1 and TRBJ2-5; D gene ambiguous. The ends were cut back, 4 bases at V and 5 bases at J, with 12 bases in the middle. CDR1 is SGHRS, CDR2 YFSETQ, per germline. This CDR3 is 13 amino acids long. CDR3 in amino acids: CASSTSFGETQYF. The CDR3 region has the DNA TGCGCCAGCAGCACTTCCTTTGGGGAGACCCAGTACTTC.

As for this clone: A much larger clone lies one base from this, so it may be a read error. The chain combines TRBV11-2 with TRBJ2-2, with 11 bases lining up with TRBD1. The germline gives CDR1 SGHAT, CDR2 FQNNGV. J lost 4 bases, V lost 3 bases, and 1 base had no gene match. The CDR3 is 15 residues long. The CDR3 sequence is CASSFGTGGTGELFF. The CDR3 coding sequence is TGTGCCAGCAGCTTCGGGACAGGGGGCACCGGGGAGCTGTTTTTT.

As DNA, the CDR3 is TGTGCCAGCAGTAGGCAGGGGGTAGATACGCAGTATTTT. This translates into CASSRQGVDTQYF. The gene calls are TRBV27 and TRBJ2-3; TRBD1 matches 7 bases. There are 13 residues in the CDR3. The trim removed 5 bases at V and 5 bases at J, leaving 4 bases unmatched. The germline V gene has CDR1 MNHEY and CDR2 SMNVEV (reference sequence).

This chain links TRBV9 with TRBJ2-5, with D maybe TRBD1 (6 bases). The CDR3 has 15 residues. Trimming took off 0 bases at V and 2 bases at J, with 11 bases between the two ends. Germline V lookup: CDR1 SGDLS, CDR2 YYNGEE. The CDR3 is CASSVDQTGQETQYF. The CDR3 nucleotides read TGTGCCAGCAGCGTAGACCAGACAGGACAAGAGACCCAGTACTTC. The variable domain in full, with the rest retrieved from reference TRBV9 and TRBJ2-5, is DSGVTQTPKHLITATGQRVTLRCSPRSGDLSVYWYQQSLDQGLQFLIQYYNGEERAKGNILERFSAQQFPDLHSELNLSSLELGDSALYFCASSVDQTGQETQYFGPGTRLLVL.

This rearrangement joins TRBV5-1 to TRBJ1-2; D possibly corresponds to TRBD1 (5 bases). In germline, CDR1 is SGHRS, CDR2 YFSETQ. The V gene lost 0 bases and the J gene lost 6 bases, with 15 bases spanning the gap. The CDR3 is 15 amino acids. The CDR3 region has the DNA TGCGCCAGCAGCTTGGGAGGGGTCGGACAAGATGGCTACACCTTC. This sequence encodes CASSLGGVGQDGYTF. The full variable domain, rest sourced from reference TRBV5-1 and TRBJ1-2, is KAGVTQTPRYLIKTRGQQVTLSCSPISGHRSVSWYQQTPGQGLQFLFEYFSETQRNKGNFPGRFSGRQFSNSRSEMNVSTLELGDSALYLCASSLGGVGQDGYTFGSGTRLTVV.

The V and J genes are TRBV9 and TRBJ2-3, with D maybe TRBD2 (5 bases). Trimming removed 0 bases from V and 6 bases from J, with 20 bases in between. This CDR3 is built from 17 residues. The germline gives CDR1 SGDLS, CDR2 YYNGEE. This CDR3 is CASSVAPVASSEDTQYF. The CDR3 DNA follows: TGTGCCAGCAGCGTAGCGCCCGTAGCGTCCTCTGAGGATACGCAGTATTTT.